This TCR beta chain was retrieved from a study of shared clonotypes between healthy human individuals (dated by TCRdb to 2018 to 2020). For the wider study: The cohort comprised two women and a few men aged 18 to 49 years. For each donor, three plates each were used for CD4 naive and CD4 memory, two plates were used for CD8 naive, and one plate was used for CD8 memory. To estimate repertoire size and how much clonotype sharing occurs between individuals, the study deeply sequenced the blood TCR repertoires of about 5 healthy adults. To increase sequencing depth and limit assay-specific biases, TCR repertoire library preparation and sequencing were carried out by different laboratories using diverse techniques. Leukapheresis yielded between about 0.85 and 10 billion PBMCs per donor. The paper's findings and limits, for the study overall: Because the study included only a small number of donors, the genetic and exposure-history diversity represented was limited. Rarefaction of sorted-subset datasets indicated incomplete sequencing despite the large sequencing depth. Around 5.4% of naive CD4, approximately 3.7% of naive CD8, roughly 2.5% of memory CD4, and 0.4% of memory CD8 clonotypes were shared across several donors. Only blood was sampled, and tissue TCR repertoires likely differ from those in blood. Pairwise subsampling led to the expectation that sequencing depth would affect the degree of clonotype sharing among donors. Clonotypes shared by all four sorted-subset donors showed higher generation probabilities than non-shared clonotypes. Estimated clonotype richness was generally larger for naive than for memory subsets.

Healthy HIV-negative adults with no recently reported acute infections or vaccinations were included as donors. All donors were Caucasian adults living in Nashville, Tennessee, USA. CD4+ T cells were enriched through magnetic negative selection, after which naive cells were positively selected on CD45RA and the remaining negative fraction served as the memory subset. Blood was collected by leukapheresis, and PBMCs were isolated by Ficoll-Histopaque density gradient centrifugation and then cryopreserved in liquid nitrogen vapor phase. Analytical flow cytometry was used to check the purity and quantity of every magnetically sorted T cell population. From each sorted fraction, genomic DNA was isolated and quantified by UV absorbance on a Nanodrop 2000c. Using the deep immunoSEQ assay, multiplex PCR amplified TCR CDR3 regions from genomic DNA. For each cell subset, the extracted genomic DNA was distributed evenly across all wells of several immunoSEQ 96-well plates, and each plate served as one replicate. For sorted subsets, about 220 ng of genomic DNA, equivalent to 25,000 to 30,000 T cell genomes, went into each replicate PCR. The purified libraries were quantified using a Qubit 3.0 fluorometer, sized with a Bioanalyzer 2100, and then quantified again using the KAPA Library Quantification kit. A separate single-read 150-cycle Illumina NextSeq 550 flow cell was used to sequence each immunoSEQ 96-well plate. The authors' pipeline ran thus. The immunoSEQ output contained only junctional sequences without quality scores, so filtering could not match that applied to full-length reads. Sequences were annotated with PyIR, a Python wrapper for IgBLAST v1.9, and V/J genes and CDR3 were assigned using IMGT germline references. Reads were filtered out if the reads had weak V/J assignments (E-value above 1e-6), no CDR3, stop codons, out-of-frame junctions, or ambiguous translated residues. V3J clonotypes were defined as sequences sharing an identical inferred V gene, J gene, and CDR3 amino acid sequence. Percentage overlap between repertoires was calculated by dividing the number of shared unique clonotypes by the size of the smaller repertoire. RTK rarefaction, the Chao1 estimator, and Recon v2.1 estimates of unobserved clonotypes were used to assess repertoire richness. Generation probabilities for all TCRbeta clonotypes obtained by the gDNA method from a few donors were computed using OLGA. TCRdb retrieved this table from immuneACCESS and kept in-frame rearrangements only. Not all clones are present; in checked studies, unresolved V genes account for under half, and no reason is known for the remainder. The V and J calls and clone size were taken over from that table, and D and trimming were inferred from the DNA. The sample table records hundreds of thousands of clones; approximately 97% of these occur just once. The leading ten clones occupy about 0.06% of the sample.

For this clone: Its target antigen remains unknown. No much larger clone exists at a distance of one base, and base qualities are not known.

The junction carries 13 bases between V and J, which are trimmed by 0 bases and 4 bases respectively. Taken from the germline V gene (reference sequence), the CDR1 and CDR2 loops are SGHNT and YYREEE. The CDR3 sequence holds 15 residues, the cysteine and phenylalanine included. Of all the DNA, just the CDR3 is kept, 45 bases in frame from base 1. The V gene is TRBV5-4 and the J gene is TRBJ1-1, with a weak D call of TRBD1 (5 bases match). The TCR originated in a woman aged 25 to 39 in good health. The material sequenced was naive CD4+ T cells sorted from blood. The cell subset or site label for this specimen denotes: CD45RA+ positively selected. The DNA reads as follows: TGTGCCAGCAGCTTGGATTTCGGGGGATCCACTGAAGCTTTCTTT. Protein translation: CASSLDFGGSTEAFF.